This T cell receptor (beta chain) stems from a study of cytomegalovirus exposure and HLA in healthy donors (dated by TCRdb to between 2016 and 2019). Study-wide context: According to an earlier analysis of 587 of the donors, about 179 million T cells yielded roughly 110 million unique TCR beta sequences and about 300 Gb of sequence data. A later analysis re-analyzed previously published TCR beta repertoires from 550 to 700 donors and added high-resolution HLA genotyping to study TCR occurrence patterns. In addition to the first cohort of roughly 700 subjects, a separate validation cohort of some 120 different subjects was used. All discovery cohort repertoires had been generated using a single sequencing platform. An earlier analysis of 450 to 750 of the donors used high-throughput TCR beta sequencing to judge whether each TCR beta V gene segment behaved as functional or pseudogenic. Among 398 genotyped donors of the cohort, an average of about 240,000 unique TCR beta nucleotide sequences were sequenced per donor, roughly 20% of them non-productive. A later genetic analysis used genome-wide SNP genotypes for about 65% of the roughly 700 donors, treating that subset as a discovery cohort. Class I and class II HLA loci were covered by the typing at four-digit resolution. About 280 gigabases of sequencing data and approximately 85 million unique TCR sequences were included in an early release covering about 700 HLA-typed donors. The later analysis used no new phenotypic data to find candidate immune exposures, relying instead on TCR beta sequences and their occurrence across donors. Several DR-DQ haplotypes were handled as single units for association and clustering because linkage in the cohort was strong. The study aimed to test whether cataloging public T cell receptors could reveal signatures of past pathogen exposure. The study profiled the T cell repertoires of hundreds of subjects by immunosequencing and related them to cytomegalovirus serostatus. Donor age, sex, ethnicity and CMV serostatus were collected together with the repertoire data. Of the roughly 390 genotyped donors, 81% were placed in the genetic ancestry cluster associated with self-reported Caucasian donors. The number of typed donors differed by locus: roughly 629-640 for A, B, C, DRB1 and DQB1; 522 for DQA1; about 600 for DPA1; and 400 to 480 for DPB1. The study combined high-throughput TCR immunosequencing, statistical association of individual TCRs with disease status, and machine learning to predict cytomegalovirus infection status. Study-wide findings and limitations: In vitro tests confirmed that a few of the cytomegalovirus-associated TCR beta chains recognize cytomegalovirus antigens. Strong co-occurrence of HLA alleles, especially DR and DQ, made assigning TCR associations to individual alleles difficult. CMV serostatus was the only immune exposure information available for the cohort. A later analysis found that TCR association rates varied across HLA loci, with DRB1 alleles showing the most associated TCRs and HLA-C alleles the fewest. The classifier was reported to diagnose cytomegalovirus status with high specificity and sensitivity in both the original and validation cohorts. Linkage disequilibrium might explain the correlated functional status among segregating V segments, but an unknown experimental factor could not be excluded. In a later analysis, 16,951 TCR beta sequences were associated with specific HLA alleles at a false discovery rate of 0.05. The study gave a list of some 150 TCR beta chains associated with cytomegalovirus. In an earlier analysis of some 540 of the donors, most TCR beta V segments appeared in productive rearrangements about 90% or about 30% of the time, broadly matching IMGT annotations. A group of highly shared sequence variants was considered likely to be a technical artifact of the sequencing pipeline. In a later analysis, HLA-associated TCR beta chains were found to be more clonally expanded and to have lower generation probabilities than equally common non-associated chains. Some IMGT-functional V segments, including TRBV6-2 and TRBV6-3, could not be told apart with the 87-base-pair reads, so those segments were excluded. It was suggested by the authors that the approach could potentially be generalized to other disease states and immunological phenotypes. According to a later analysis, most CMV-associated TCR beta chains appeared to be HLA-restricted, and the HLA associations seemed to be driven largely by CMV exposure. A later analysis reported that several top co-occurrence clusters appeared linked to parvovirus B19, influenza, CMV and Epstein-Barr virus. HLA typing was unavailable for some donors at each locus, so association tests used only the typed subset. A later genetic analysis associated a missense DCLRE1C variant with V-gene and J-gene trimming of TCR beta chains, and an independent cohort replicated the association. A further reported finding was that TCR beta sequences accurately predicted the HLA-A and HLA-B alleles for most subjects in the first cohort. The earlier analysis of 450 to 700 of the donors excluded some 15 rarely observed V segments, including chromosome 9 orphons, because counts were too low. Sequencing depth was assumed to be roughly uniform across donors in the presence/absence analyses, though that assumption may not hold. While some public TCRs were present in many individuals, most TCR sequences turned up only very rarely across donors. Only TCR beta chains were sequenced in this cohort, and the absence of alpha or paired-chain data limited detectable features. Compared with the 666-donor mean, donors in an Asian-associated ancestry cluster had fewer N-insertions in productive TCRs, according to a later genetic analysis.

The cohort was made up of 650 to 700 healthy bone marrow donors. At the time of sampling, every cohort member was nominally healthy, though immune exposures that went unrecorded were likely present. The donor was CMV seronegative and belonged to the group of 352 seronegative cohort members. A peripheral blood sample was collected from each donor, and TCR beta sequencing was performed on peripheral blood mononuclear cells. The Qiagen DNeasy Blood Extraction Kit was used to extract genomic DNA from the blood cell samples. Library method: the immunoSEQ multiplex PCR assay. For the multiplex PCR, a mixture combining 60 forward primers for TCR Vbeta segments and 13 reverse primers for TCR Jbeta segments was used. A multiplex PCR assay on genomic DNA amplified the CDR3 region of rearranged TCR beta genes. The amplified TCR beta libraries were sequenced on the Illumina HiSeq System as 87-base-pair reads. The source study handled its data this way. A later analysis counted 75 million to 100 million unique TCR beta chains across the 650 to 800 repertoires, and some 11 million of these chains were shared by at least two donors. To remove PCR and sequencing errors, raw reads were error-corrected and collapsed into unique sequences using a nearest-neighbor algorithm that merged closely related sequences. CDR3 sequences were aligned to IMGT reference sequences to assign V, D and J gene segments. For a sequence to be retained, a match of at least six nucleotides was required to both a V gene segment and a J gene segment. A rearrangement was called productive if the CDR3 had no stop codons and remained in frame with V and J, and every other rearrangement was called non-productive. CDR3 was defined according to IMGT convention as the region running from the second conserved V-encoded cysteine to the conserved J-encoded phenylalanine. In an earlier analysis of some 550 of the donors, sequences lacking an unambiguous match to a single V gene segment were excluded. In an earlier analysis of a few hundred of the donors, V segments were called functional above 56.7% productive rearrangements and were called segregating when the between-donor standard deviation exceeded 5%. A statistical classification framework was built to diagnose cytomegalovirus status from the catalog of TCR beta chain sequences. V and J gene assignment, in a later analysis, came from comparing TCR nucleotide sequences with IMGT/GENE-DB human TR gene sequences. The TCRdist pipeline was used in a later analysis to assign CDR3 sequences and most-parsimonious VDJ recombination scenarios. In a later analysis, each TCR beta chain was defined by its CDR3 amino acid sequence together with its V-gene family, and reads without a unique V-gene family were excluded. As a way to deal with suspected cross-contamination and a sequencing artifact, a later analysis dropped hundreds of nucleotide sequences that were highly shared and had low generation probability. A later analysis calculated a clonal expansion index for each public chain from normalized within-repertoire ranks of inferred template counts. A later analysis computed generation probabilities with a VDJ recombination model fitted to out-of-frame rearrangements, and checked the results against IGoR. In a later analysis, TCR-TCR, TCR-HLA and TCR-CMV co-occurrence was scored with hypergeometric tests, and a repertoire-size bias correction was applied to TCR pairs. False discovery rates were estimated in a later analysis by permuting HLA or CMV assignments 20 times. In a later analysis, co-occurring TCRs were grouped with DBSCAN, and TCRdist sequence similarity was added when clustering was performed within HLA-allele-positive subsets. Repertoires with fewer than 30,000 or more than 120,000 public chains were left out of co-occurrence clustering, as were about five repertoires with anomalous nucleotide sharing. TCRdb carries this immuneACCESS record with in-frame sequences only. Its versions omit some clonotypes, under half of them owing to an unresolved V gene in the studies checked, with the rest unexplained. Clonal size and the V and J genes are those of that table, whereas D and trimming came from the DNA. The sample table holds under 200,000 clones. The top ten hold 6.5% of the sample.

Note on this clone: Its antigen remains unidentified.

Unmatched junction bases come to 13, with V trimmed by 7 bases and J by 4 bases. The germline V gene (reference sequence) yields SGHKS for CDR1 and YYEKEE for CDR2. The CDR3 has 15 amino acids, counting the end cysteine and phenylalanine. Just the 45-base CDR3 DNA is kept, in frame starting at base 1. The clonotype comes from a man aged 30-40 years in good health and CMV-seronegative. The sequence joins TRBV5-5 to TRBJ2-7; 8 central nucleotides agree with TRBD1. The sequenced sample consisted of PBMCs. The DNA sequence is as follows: TGTGCCAGCCGATTTGGGGGACAGGTATCATACGAGCAGTACTTC. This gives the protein CASRFGGQVSYEQYF.